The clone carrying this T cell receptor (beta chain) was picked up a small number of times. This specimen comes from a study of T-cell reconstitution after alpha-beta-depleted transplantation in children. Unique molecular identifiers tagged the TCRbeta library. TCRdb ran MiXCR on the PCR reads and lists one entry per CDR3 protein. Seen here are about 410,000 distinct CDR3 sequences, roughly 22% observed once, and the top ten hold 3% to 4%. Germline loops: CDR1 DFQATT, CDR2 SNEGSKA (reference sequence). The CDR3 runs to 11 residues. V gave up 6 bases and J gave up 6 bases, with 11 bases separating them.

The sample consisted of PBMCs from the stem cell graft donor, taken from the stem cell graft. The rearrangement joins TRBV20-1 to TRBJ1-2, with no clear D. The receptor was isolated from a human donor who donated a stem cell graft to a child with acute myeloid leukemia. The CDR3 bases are TGCAGTGCAAACGGAGTAGATGGCTACACCTTC. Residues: CSANGVDGYTF.